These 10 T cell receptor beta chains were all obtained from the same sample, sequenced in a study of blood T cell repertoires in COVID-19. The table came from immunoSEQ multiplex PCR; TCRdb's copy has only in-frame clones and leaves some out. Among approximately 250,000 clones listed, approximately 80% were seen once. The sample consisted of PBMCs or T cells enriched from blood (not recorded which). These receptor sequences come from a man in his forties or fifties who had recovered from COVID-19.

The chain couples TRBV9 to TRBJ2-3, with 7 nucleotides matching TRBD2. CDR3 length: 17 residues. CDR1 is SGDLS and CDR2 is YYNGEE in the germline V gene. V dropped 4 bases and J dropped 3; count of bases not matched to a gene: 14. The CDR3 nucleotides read TGTGCCAGCAGCCTCACGCCGCTAGCGGCGGGAACAGATACGCAGTATTTT. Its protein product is CASSLTPLAAGTDTQYF.

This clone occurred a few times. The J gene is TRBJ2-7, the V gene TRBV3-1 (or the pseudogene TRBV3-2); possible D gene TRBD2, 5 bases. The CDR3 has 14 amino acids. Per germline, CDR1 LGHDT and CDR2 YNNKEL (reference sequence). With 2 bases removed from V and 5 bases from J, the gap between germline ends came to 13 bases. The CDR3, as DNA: TGTGCCAGCAGCCAAAGGCGGAGCGGTAACGAGCAGTACTTC. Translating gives CASSQRRSGNEQYF.

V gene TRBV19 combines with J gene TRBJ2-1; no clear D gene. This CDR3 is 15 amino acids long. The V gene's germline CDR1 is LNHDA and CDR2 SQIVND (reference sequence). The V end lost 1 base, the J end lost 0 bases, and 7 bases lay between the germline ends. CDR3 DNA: TGTGCCAGTAGTATAGCGGGTCACTCCTACAATGAGCAGTTCTTC. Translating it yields CASSIAGHSYNEQFF.

DNA of the CDR3: TGCAGCGTCCGACAGGGCCTTAATTCACCCCTCCACTTT. This encodes CSVRQGLNSPLHF. This chain links TRBV29-1 with TRBJ1-6, with TRBD1 matching 7 bases. Germline V gene sequence: CDR1 SQVTM, CDR2 ANQGSEA. The CDR3 runs 13 residues. V gave up 6 bases and J gave up 6 bases; unmatched junction bases: 5.

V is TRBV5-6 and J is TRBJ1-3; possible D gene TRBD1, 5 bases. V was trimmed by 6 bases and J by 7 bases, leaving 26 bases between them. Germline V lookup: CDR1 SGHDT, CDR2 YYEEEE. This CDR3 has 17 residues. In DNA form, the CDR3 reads TGTGCCAGCACTACCTGGGGCAGGGTACCTCAGCGCAACACCATATATTTT. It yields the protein CASTTWGRVPQRNTIYF.

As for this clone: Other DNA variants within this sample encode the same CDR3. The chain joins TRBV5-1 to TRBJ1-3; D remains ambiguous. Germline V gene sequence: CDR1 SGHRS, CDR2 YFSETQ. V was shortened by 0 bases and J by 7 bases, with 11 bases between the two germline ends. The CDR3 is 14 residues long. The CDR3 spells CASSLDLSGNTIYF. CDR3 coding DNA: TGCGCCAGCAGCTTGGACCTCTCCGGGAACACCATATATTTT.

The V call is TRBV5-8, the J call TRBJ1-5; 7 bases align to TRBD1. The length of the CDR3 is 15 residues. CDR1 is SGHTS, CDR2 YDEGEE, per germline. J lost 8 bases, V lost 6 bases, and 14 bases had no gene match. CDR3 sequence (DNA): TGTGCCAGCAATCCGACCGGGACAGCCGTTAAGCCCCAGCATTTT. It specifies CASNPTGTAVKPQHF. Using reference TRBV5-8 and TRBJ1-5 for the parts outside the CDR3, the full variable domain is EAGVTQSPTHLIKTRGQQATLRCSPISGHTSVYWYQQALGLGLQFLLWYDEGEERNRGNFPPRFSGRQFPNYSSELNVNALELEDSALYLCASNPTGTAVKPQHFGDGTRLSIL.

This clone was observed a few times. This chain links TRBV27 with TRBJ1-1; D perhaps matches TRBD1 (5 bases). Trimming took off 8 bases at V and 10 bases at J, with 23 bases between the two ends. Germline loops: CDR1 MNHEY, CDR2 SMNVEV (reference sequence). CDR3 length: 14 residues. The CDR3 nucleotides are TGTGCCAGCGGGGCCGGCCCAGCGAGGCGGGGAGCTTTCTTT. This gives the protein CASGAGPARRGAFF.

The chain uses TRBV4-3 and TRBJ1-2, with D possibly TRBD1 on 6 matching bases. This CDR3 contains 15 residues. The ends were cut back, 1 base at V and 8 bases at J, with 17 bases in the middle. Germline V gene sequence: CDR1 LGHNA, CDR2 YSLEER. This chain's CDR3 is CASSQVWGQRVGYTF. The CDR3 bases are TGCGCCAGCAGCCAAGTATGGGGGCAGAGGGTGGGCTACACCTTC.

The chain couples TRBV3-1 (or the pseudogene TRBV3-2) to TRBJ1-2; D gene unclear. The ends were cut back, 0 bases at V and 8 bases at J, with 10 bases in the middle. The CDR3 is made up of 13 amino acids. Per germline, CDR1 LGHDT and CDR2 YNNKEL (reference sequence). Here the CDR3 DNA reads TGTGCCAGCAGCCAAGATCGAGGGTTAGGCTACACCTTC. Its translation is CASSQDRGLGYTF.